This T cell receptor (beta chain) was sequenced for a study of CD8 T cells in ankylosing spondylitis. Points from the study as a whole: A subset of motif variants has previously been described in the synovial fluid and blood of reactive arthritis. Ankylosing spondylitis blood appeared to be characterized by a TCR beta motif of several highly homologous variants. Significant enrichment of disease-linked clones was reported in matched ankylosing spondylitis synovial fluid.

V lost 7 bases, J lost 5 bases, and 18 bases lay in between. Per the germline V gene, CDR1 is SQVTM and CDR2 is ANQGSEA. The CDR3 sequence is 14 residues long. Library preparation for TCR beta used quantitative 5'-RACE with molecular barcodes. TCRdb used MiXCR to reprocess the 5' RACE reads, holding one entry per CDR3 protein. The sample lists around 130,000 distinct CDR3 sequences; 6.5% to 9% were seen once. This clonotype was detected only a few times. Antigen unknown. The sequenced material came from blood, either unsorted or a sorted T cell fraction (not recorded which). The rearrangement links TRBV29-1 to TRBJ2-1; perhaps D is TRBD1 or TRBD2 (5 bases each). This clonotype was sampled from a male donor with ankylosing spondylitis or in good health (not recorded which). The CDR3 loop is CSAGISGPHNEQFF. As DNA, the CDR3 is TGCAGCGCTGGGATATCGGGGCCCCACAATGAGCAGTTCTTC.